A single sample is the source of the 28 T cell receptor beta chains below, sequenced in a study of STAT3 mutations in large granular lymphocyte leukemia. Study-wide results and caveats: In T-cell large granular lymphocyte leukemia, about half of patients showed multiple immunodominant subclonotypes.

Clones were sequenced by immunoSEQ multiplex PCR, and TCRdb holds only the in-frame ones, with some missing. This sample has roughly 29,000 clones; around 80% occur once, and the top ten carry around 30%. These receptors' antigens are unknown. Sequencing used peripheral blood mononuclear cells. These receptors originate from a woman in her forties or fifties with T-cell large granular lymphocyte leukemia. Some clones in this sample may be carry-over from other donors' samples.

The rearrangement links TRBV18 to TRBJ1-2; no definite D call. Germline CDR1 and CDR2: KGHSH and LQKENI. The CDR3 sequence is 14 residues long. V lost 4 bases, J lost 8 bases, and 17 bases lay in between. The CDR3 region is CASSRREAHWGYTF. The CDR3 DNA sequence: TGTGCCAGCTCACGACGGGAGGCCCATTGGGGCTACACCTTC.

Here the CDR3 DNA reads TGCGCCAGCAGCCAAGCCTACGTGCGAGATACGCAGTATTTT. It codes for CASSQAYVRDTQYF. V usage is TRBV4-3 and J usage is TRBJ2-3; D is unresolved. This CDR3 region has 14 residues. Germline V CDR1 and CDR2: LGHNA, YSLEER. Trimming left V 1 base short and J 5 bases short, with 10 bases between.

The chain joins TRBV7-9 to TRBJ2-7; D possibly corresponds to TRBD1 (6 bases). V was trimmed by 1 base and J by 5 bases, leaving 6 bases between them. Per germline, CDR1 SEHNR and CDR2 FQNEAQ (reference sequence). The CDR3 has 12 residues. The DNA for the CDR3 is TGTGCCAGCAGCTTAGGGACAGACGAGCAGTACTTC. Translating gives CASSLGTDEQYF.

This chain joins TRBV7-2 and TRBJ1-5, with 9 bases that match TRBD1. J was trimmed by 3 bases and V by 3 bases; bases with no gene match: 3. From germline, CDR1 is SGHTA and CDR2 FQGNSA. This CDR3 is built from 15 residues. The CDR3 region has the DNA TGTGCCAGCAGCTTGGGGACAGGGATCAATCAGCCCCAGCATTTT. Its translation: CASSLGTGINQPQHF.

The genes are TRBV4-3 and TRBJ2-1; 10 bases line up with TRBD2. V lost 1 base, J lost 5 bases, and 8 bases stayed unmatched. The CDR3 runs to 17 residues. The germline gives CDR1 LGHNA, CDR2 YSLEER. The DNA of the CDR3 is TGCGCCAGCAGCCAAGCGCCTGTAGCGGGAGGCAACAATGAGCAGTTCTTC. It codes for CASSQAPVAGGNNEQFF.

The chain combines TRBV29-1 with TRBJ1-2; D not resolved. The germline V gene encodes CDR1 SQVTM and CDR2 ANQGSEA. The CDR3 sequence is 12 residues long. The germline V and J ends were trimmed by 4 bases and 7 bases, with 13 bases remaining between them. This CDR3 is CSVVLGVGGYTF. The CDR3 nucleotides read TGCAGCGTTGTCCTGGGAGTAGGTGGCTACACCTTC.

This clone was counted once. The genes are TRBV6-6 and TRBJ2-3; D is unclear. CDR1 and CDR2 (germline): MNHNY, SVGAGI (reference sequence). V shed 4 bases and J shed 4 bases, with 15 bases lying between them. The length of the CDR3 is 15 residues. This chain's CDR3 is CASSSTRSAADTQYF. The CDR3 DNA follows: TGTGCCAGCAGTTCCACCCGGTCGGCAGCAGATACGCAGTATTTT.

The V call is TRBV4-2, the J call TRBJ2-7; 8 nucleotides line up with TRBD1. The CDR3 has 15 residues. V shed 1 base, J shed 3 bases, and the junction held 5 bases outside the gene matches. Germline CDR1 is LGHNA and CDR2 is YNFKEQ. CDR3: CASSQVQGAFYEQYF. The CDR3 bases are TGTGCCAGCAGCCAAGTTCAGGGGGCTTTCTACGAGCAGTACTTC.

The chain carries TRBV27 and TRBJ2-6, with 8 nucleotides matching TRBD2. Germline-derived CDR1 and CDR2 are MNHEY and SMNVEV (reference sequence). The CDR3 totals 17 residues. Trimming at V came to 2 bases and at J to 4 bases, leaving 7 bases not matched to a gene. The CDR3 protein is CASSLTGGPSGANVLTF. The CDR3 DNA reads TGTGCCAGCAGTTTAACGGGAGGGCCCTCGGGGGCCAACGTCCTGACTTTC.

This chain links TRBV5-1 with TRBJ2-3; D possibly matches TRBD1 or TRBD2 (5 bases each). This CDR3 region has 16 residues. Per germline, CDR1 SGHRS and CDR2 YFSETQ. Trimming left V 2 bases short and J 0 bases short, with 13 bases between. Here the CDR3 DNA reads TGCGCCAGCAGCTTCGGGGCATCTACTAGCACAGATACGCAGTATTTT. Its protein is CASSFGASTSTDTQYF.

CDR3 nucleotide sequence: TGTGCCAGCAGCTTAGATGCGGGGTACAATGAGCAGTTCTTC. The encoded protein is CASSLDAGYNEQFF. The rearrangement joins TRBV7-9 to TRBJ2-1, with D possibly TRBD2 on 6 matching bases. Trimming shortened V by 1 base and J by 4 bases, and 8 bases separated the two germline ends. Germline values: CDR1 SEHNR, CDR2 FQNEAQ (reference sequence). CDR3 length: 14 residues.

The chain has TRBV4-3 and TRBJ2-7; 9 positions agree with TRBD2. The ends lost 8 bases at V and 6 bases at J; junction bases unmatched: 14. CDR3 length: 15 residues. In germline, CDR1 is LGHNA, CDR2 YSLEER. The CDR3 nucleotides are TGCGCCAGCGGATCTTCCTTAGCGGGAGCGGCCGAGCAGTACTTC. Its translation is CASGSSLAGAAEQYF.

The chain links TRBV25-1 to TRBJ2-3; D gene ambiguous. From germline, CDR1 is MGHDK and CDR2 SYGVNS. The CDR3 covers 11 residues. Trimming left V 8 bases short and J 4 bases short, with 7 bases between. The CDR3 coding sequence is TGTGCCAGCGCAATCGCAGATACGCAGTATTTT. Its protein product is CASAIADTQYF.

V gene TRBV15 combines with J gene TRBJ2-3; D might be TRBD2 (6 bases). V was cut by 0 bases and J by 4 bases, with 8 bases left in between. CDR1 is LNHNV, CDR2 YYDKDF, per germline (reference sequence). This CDR3 spans 14 amino acids. CDR3 sequence (DNA): TGTGCCACCAGCAGAGATCGGGAGTCAGATACGCAGTATTTT. It is translated as CATSRDRESDTQYF.

The rearrangement uses TRBV7-3 and TRBJ2-5; TRBD2 is a possible D gene (6 bases). Germline CDR1 reads SGHTA; CDR2 reads FQGTGA. V was pared by 3 bases and J by 1 base, with 9 bases between. The CDR3 is 14 residues long. The DNA of the CDR3 is TGTGCCAGCAGCTTGGGCGGGGCCCAAGAGACCCAGTACTTC. Translation: CASSLGGAQETQYF.

This clone was observed a single time. This rearrangement joins TRBV7-2 to TRBJ2-7; D gene ambiguous. V was pared by 5 bases and J by 5 bases, with 19 bases between. The CDR3 sequence is 15 residues long. Germline V CDR1 and CDR2: SGHTA, FQGNSA. In DNA form, the CDR3 reads TGTGCCAGCAGCCCCGCTGCGTACGGATCTGACGAGCAGTACTTC. Its translation: CASSPAAYGSDEQYF.

The V gene is TRBV5-6, the J gene TRBJ1-2, with 7 bases identical to TRBD1. CDR3 size: 13 residues. Germline-derived CDR1 and CDR2 are SGHDT and YYEEEE. V shed 4 bases, J shed 8 bases, and the junction held 8 bases outside the gene matches. The CDR3 DNA is TGTGCCAGCAGCGCACAGGGGTCGGAAGGCTACACCTTC. Amino acids: CASSAQGSEGYTF.

This chain joins TRBV6-5 and TRBJ2-7; D might be TRBD2 (5 bases). Trimming took 5 bases from V and 1 from J, leaving 12 bases between them. The germline V gene encodes CDR1 MNHEY and CDR2 SVGAGI. The CDR3 is 14 residues long. The CDR3 bases are TGTGCCAGCAGTGGAGGCCTAGGATCCTACGAGCAGTACTTC. It yields the protein CASSGGLGSYEQYF.

The chain links TRBV6-6 to TRBJ2-7; D not resolved. V lost 5 bases, J lost 0 bases, and 8 bases lay in between. CDR3 length: 13 residues. From germline, CDR1 is MNHNY and CDR2 SVGAGI (reference sequence). The CDR3 region has the DNA TGTGCCAGCAGTCGATTGAGCTCCTACGAGCAGTACTTC. Residues: CASSRLSSYEQYF.

The rearrangement links TRBV5-1 to TRBJ2-5; TRBD2 matches at 8 bases. There are 14 residues in the CDR3. Per germline, CDR1 SGHRS and CDR2 YFSETQ. With 2 bases clipped from V and 5 bases from J, the junction kept 5 bases outside the gene matches. The CDR3 nucleotides read TGCGCCAGCAGCTTCAGCGGGGGCGCTGAGACCCAGTACTTC. Translated: CASSFSGGAETQYF.

This clone occurred a few times. The chain has TRBV20-1 and TRBJ2-5; no clear D gene. Germline values: CDR1 DFQATT, CDR2 SNEGSKA (reference sequence). This CDR3 is 11 amino acids long. V gave up 5 bases and J gave up 6 bases, with 10 bases separating them. As DNA, the CDR3 is TGCAGTGCTTCTCGGAGTCAGACCCAGTACTTC. Encoded protein: CSASRSQTQYF.

CDR3 nucleotides: TGCGCCAGCAGCTTGGGGACAGGGCTTAATGAAAAACTGTTTTTT. This encodes CASSLGTGLNEKLFF. V usage is TRBV5-1 and J usage is TRBJ1-4; 8 bases align to TRBD1. The germline V gene has CDR1 SGHRS and CDR2 YFSETQ. The CDR3 is made up of 15 amino acids. The V segment lost 0 bases and the J segment 4 bases; nucleotides outside the gene matches: 2.

The chain couples TRBV5-1 to TRBJ2-3, with a weak D call TRBD2 (5 bases). The V gene lost 2 bases and the J gene lost 5 bases, with 6 bases spanning the gap. Germline V gene sequence: CDR1 SGHRS, CDR2 YFSETQ. CDR3 length: 12 residues. CDR3 amino acids: CASSFSEDTQYF. In DNA form, the CDR3 reads TGCGCCAGCAGCTTTAGCGAAGATACGCAGTATTTT.

This sequence joins TRBV4-3 and TRBJ2-7; 7 bases align to TRBD2. The CDR3 has 16 amino acids. Germline V gene lookup returns CDR1 LGHNA and CDR2 YSLEER. The junction had 13 bases not matched to a gene; V was cut back by 1 base and J by 7 bases. The CDR3 nucleotides read TGCGCCAGCAGCCAAGTACGGGACTATGTTACCCAGGAGCAGTACTTC. Amino acid sequence: CASSQVRDYVTQEQYF.

V and J are TRBV29-1 and TRBJ2-1; 8 nucleotides line up with TRBD1. Germline CDR1 SQVTM, CDR2 ANQGSEA. Losses at the gene ends were 7 bases for V and 8 bases for J; bases not matched to a gene: 16. The CDR3 loop spans 15 amino acids. CDR3 sequence reads: CSGDRNRQGAYEQFF. For the CDR3, the DNA is TGCAGCGGAGACAGGAACCGGCAGGGGGCATATGAGCAGTTCTTC.

The chain employs TRBV6-6 and TRBJ1-3, with D unresolved. CDR3 length: 12 amino acids. With 7 bases removed from V and 0 bases from J, the gap between germline ends came to 4 bases. Germline V lookup: CDR1 MNHNY, CDR2 SVGAGI (reference sequence). The CDR3 sequence: CASTFSGNTIYF. CDR3 nucleotides: TGTGCCAGCACCTTCTCTGGAAACACCATATATTTT.

This clone is a singleton in its sample. This sequence joins TRBV4-3 and TRBJ2-6; 10 positions match TRBD1. The length of the CDR3 is 20 residues. Germline lookup yields CDR1 LGHNA and CDR2 YSLEER. V was clipped by 4 bases and J by 1 base; unmatched bases: 13. The CDR3 reads CASSPRFETGGGSGANVLTF. Here the CDR3 DNA reads TGCGCCAGCAGCCCGAGGTTCGAGACAGGGGGCGGATCTGGGGCCAACGTCCTGACTTTC.

V is TRBV28 and J is TRBJ2-2; TRBD1 matches at 10 bases. CDR3 length: 14 residues. The germline V gene encodes CDR1 MDHEN and CDR2 SYDVKM. V gave up 5 bases and J gave up 6 bases; unmatched junction bases: 3. The CDR3 DNA reads TGTGCCAGCAGTCCTGGACAGGGGGCCGGGGAGCTGTTTTTT. Amino acid sequence: CASSPGQGAGELFF.